The next 20 T cell receptor beta chains were all read from a single sample in a study of shared clonotypes between healthy human individuals. The data were produced by immunoSEQ multiplex PCR, yet TCRdb's version contains in-frame clones alone and is incomplete. The sample includes 400,000 to 600,000 clones, roughly 77% of them seen just once. Source material: PBMCs. All receptors derive from a woman aged 35 to 49 in good health. Some clones in this sample may be carry-over from other donors' samples.

The V gene is TRBV13, the J gene TRBJ2-7; TRBD1 aligns across 12 bases. CDR1 is PRHDT, CDR2 FYEKMQ, per germline (reference sequence). This CDR3 spans 15 amino acids. V gave up 3 bases and J gave up 4 bases; unmatched junction bases: 4. CDR3 sequence reads: CASSFPGQGAYEQYF. CDR3 sequence (DNA): TGTGCCAGCAGCTTCCCGGGACAGGGGGCTTACGAGCAGTACTTC.

V gene TRBV30 combines with J gene TRBJ2-1; D gene uncertain. This CDR3 comprises 16 residues. V was cut by 4 bases and J by 0 bases, with 16 bases left in between. Germline V CDR1 and CDR2: GTSNPN, SVGIG (reference sequence). As DNA, the CDR3 is TGTGCCTGGAACGGAAGAGCGATTAGCTCCTACAATGAGCAGTTCTTC. Protein product: CAWNGRAISSYNEQFF.

The chain has TRBV9 and TRBJ2-5; D call uncertain. The germline V and J ends were trimmed by 4 bases and 5 bases, with 12 bases remaining between them. Germline V gene lookup returns CDR1 SGDLS and CDR2 YYNGEE. CDR3 size: 13 residues. The CDR3 nucleotides are TGTGCCAGCAGCTACGGTTCTACGGAGACCCAGTACTTC. As protein: CASSYGSTETQYF.

The rearrangement joins TRBV9 to TRBJ2-7; D is undetermined. V was trimmed by 0 bases and J by 5 bases, leaving 15 bases between them. CDR1 is SGDLS, CDR2 YYNGEE, per germline. The CDR3 loop spans 15 amino acids. The CDR3 sequence is CASSVVGGTGHEQYF. The CDR3 DNA reads as TGTGCCAGCAGCGTAGTTGGCGGAACGGGCCACGAGCAGTACTTC.

In its sample, this clone was seen a few times. The chain employs TRBV10-3 and TRBJ2-7, with a weak D call TRBD2 (5 bases). Germline V gene lookup returns CDR1 ENHRY and CDR2 SYGVKD. Trimming took 6 bases from V and 0 from J, leaving 12 bases between them. This CDR3 spans 14 amino acids. CDR3: CAISAGLSSYEQYF. The CDR3 DNA reads TGTGCCATCAGCGCTGGACTTAGCTCCTACGAGCAGTACTTC.

The chain is built from TRBV11-3 and TRBJ2-4; TRBD1 aligns across 9 bases. Germline-derived CDR1 and CDR2 are SGHNT and YENEEA. The junction had 5 bases not matched to a gene; V was cut back by 5 bases and J by 0 bases. The CDR3 length is 16 residues. CDR3 residues: CASSPGTGIAKNIQYF. DNA for the CDR3: TGTGCCAGCAGCCCCGGGACAGGGATAGCCAAAAACATTCAGTACTTC. Full variable domain (outside the CDR3, taken from reference TRBV11-3 and TRBJ2-4): EAGVVQSPRYKIIEKKQPVAFWCNPISGHNTLYWYLQNLGQGPELLIRYENEEAVDDSQLPKDRFSAERLKGVDSTLKIQPAELGDSAVYLCASSPGTGIAKNIQYFGAGTRLSVL.

This rearrangement joins TRBV6-5 to TRBJ2-7, with 10 bases lining up with TRBD2. J was trimmed by 3 bases and V by 7 bases; bases with no gene match: 6. The CDR3 length is 14 residues. The germline CDR1 and CDR2 sequences are MNHEY and SVGAGI. The CDR3 spells CASKLAGVGYEQYF. CDR3 DNA sequence: TGTGCCAGCAAGCTAGCGGGAGTTGGCTACGAGCAGTACTTC.

Here the CDR3 DNA reads TGTGCCAGCAGTTGGACTAGCGGGAGTTCAGATACGCAGTATTTT. It specifies CASSWTSGSSDTQYF. The chain recombines TRBV28 with TRBJ2-3; 13 nucleotides match TRBD2. The V segment lost 4 bases and the J segment 4 bases; nucleotides outside the gene matches: 2. Germline V lookup: CDR1 MDHEN, CDR2 SYDVKM. There are 15 residues in the CDR3.

The sample holds many counts of this clone. The V and J genes are TRBV30 and TRBJ1-1; D remains ambiguous. The CDR3 length is 14 residues. Germline V gene data show CDR1 as GTSNPN and CDR2 as SVGIG (reference sequence). V lost 5 bases and J 2 bases, leaving 15 bases between the germline ends. The CDR3 loop reads CAWAPVLDNTEAFF. CDR3 nucleotide sequence: TGTGCCTGGGCGCCGGTTTTGGATAACACTGAAGCTTTCTTT.

CDR3 region: CASSWGRAPLYGYTF. CDR3 coding DNA: TGTGCCAGCAGTTGGGGTAGGGCTCCTCTCTATGGCTACACCTTC. The V gene is TRBV6-1, the J gene TRBJ1-2, with D hard to call. The germline gives CDR1 MNHNS, CDR2 SASEGT. The CDR3 spans 15 residues. V was clipped by 5 bases and J by 4 bases, with 17 bases between them.

V is TRBV28 and J is TRBJ1-2; TRBD1 is a possible D gene (6 bases). Germline CDR1 reads MDHEN; CDR2 reads SYDVKM. The CDR3 is 13 residues long. V was cut by 4 bases and J by 7 bases, with 13 bases left in between. In DNA form, the CDR3 reads TGTGCCAGCAGTTCGGGCAGGGGACGTGGCTACACCTTC. As protein: CASSSGRGRGYTF.

This rearrangement joins TRBV2 to TRBJ2-1, with TRBD2 identical over 7 bases. The V gene's germline CDR1 is SNHLY and CDR2 FYNNEI. With 8 bases clipped from V and 3 bases from J, the junction kept 1 base outside the gene matches. The length of the CDR3 is 12 residues. Here the CDR3 reads CASGRDYNEQFF. The CDR3 DNA is TGTGCCAGCGGGAGGGACTACAATGAGCAGTTCTTC.

The rearrangement links TRBV18 to TRBJ1-1; D not certain. The V gene lost 2 bases and the J gene lost 5 bases, with 15 bases spanning the gap. CDR1 and CDR2 (germline): KGHSH, LQKENI. The CDR3 is 15 residues long. The CDR3 DNA follows: TGTGCCAGCTCACCAGAGATTTTGTGGGGTACTGAAGCTTTCTTT. It is translated as CASSPEILWGTEAFF.

This sequence joins TRBV5-1 and TRBJ2-1; TRBD1 matches 9 bases. V was clipped by 5 bases and J by 9 bases; unmatched bases: 3. CDR1 is SGHRS and CDR2 is YFSETQ in the germline V gene. The CDR3 is 12 residues long. For the CDR3, the DNA is TGCGCCAGCAGGGACAGGGGCGGTGAGCAGTTCTTC. Protein: CASRDRGGEQFF.

The genes are TRBV5-1 and TRBJ1-4, with 7 bases aligning to TRBD1. This CDR3 comprises 14 residues. The V segment lost 4 bases and the J segment 5 bases; nucleotides outside the gene matches: 5. Per the germline V gene, CDR1 is SGHRS and CDR2 is YFSETQ. CDR3 protein: CASSPGQLNEKLFF. The CDR3 nucleotides are TGCGCCAGCAGCCCGGGACAGCTGAATGAAAAACTGTTTTTT.

As regards this clone: Other DNA sequences within the sample encode an identical CDR3. The chain recombines TRBV5-1 with TRBJ2-3; 9 bases align to TRBD2. Per the germline V gene, CDR1 is SGHRS and CDR2 is YFSETQ. J gave up 0 bases and V 0 bases, and 2 bases lay outside the gene matches. CDR3 length: 16 residues. For the CDR3, the DNA is TGCGCCAGCAGCTTGGGCCTAGCGGGGAGCACAGATACGCAGTATTTT. It is translated as CASSLGLAGSTDTQYF.

The rearrangement uses TRBV10-3 and TRBJ2-7; D is uncertain. Trimming took 3 bases from V and 0 from J, leaving 12 bases between them. The CDR3 length is 15 residues. The germline V gene has CDR1 ENHRY and CDR2 SYGVKD. This chain's CDR3 is CAISDEALSSYEQYF. The DNA of the CDR3 is TGTGCCATCAGTGATGAGGCGCTGAGCTCCTACGAGCAGTACTTC.

The chain joins TRBV21-1 to TRBJ2-7; TRBD2 is the table's D call, not checked against the DNA. TRBV21-1 is a known pseudogene. CDR3 length: 13 amino acids. CDR3 residues: CASSKGRRRSRYF. The DNA for the CDR3 is TGTGCCAGCAGCAAAGGAAGACGACGGAGTAGGTACTTC.

This clone appeared a single time. The V and J genes are TRBV28 and TRBJ1-1; 10 nucleotides align to TRBD1. With V trimmed by 2 bases and J by 0 bases, 0 bases remained unmatched. The CDR3 consists of 15 residues. Germline CDR1 is MDHEN and CDR2 is SYDVKM. The CDR3 spells CASSLGTGVNTEAFF. The CDR3 coding sequence is TGTGCCAGCAGTTTAGGGACAGGGGTGAACACTGAAGCTTTCTTT. Full variable domain (missing parts from reference TRBV28 and TRBJ1-1): DVKVTQSSRYLVKRTGEKVFLECVQDMDHENMFWYRQDPGLGLRLIYFSYDVKMKEKGDIPEGYSVSREKKERFSLILESASTNQTSMYLCASSLGTGVNTEAFFGQGTRLTVV.

V and J are TRBV6-1 and TRBJ1-1, with 8 nucleotides matching TRBD1. Germline CDR1 MNHNS, CDR2 SASEGT. CDR3 length equals 14 residues. The V and J ends lost 7 bases and 0 bases, in that order; junction bases with no gene match: 4. CDR3: CASIARGLNTEAFF. CDR3 coding DNA: TGTGCCAGCATCGCCAGGGGGCTGAACACTGAAGCTTTCTTT.